A selection of T cell receptor beta chains follows, all from one sample in a study of blood T cell repertoires in COVID-19. The protocol was immunoSEQ multiplex PCR, while the TCRdb copy is restricted to in-frame clones and leaves out a portion. The table lists over 85,000 clones, roughly 86% of them singletons, with 9.5% to 10% in the top ten. Input material: peripheral blood. These receptors all come from a man in his forties with active or convalescent COVID-19. Both conserved end residues are part of each CDR3. Each record gives: D gene, clone size, J gene, V gene, CDR3 DNA, CDR3 protein. A D gene is named only where the DNA matches it firmly. Only part of the rows carry a size: once, few, many, or a class if the clone is expanded.

>TRBD1|.|TRBJ2-1|TRBV6-5
TGTGCCAGCCGGGGACAGTCCTACAATGAGCAGTTCTTC
CASRGQSYNEQFF
>TRBD2|.|TRBJ2-1|TRBV5-1
TGCGCCAGCAGCCCTATAGCGGGGGAGTACAATGAGCAGTTCTTC
CASSPIAGEYNEQFF
>TRBD2|.|TRBJ2-1|TRBV7-9
TGTGCCAGCAGGCGGACTAGCGGGGGGACCCTCAATGAGCAGTTCTTC
CASRRTSGGTLNEQFF
>.|.|TRBJ2-4|TRBV5-4
TGTGCCAGCAGCTTGAAAGGGGGGGAAAACATTCAGTACTTC
CASSLKGGENIQYF
>TRBD1|few|TRBJ2-1|TRBV20-1
TGCAGTCCACAGGGGAATGAGCAGTTCTTC
CSPQGNEQFF
>.|.|TRBJ1-1|TRBV5-1
TGCGCCAGCAGCATAAGGGAGAGCACTGAAGCTTTCTTT
CASSIRESTEAFF
>TRBD1|once|TRBJ1-1|TRBV9
TGTGCCAGCAGCGTTACAGGGGTGGGGGAAGCTTTCTTT
CASSVTGVGEAFF
>TRBD1|.|TRBJ2-4|TRBV6-6
TGTGCCAGCAGTCCCTCCCCACAGGGGACCGGCATTCAGTACTTC
CASSPSPQGTGIQYF
>TRBD1|.|TRBJ2-7|TRBV5-1
TGCGCCAGCAGCCCCCGTGGGGGACAGGGTTCGTACGAGCAGTACTTC
CASSPRGGQGSYEQYF
>.|.|TRBJ2-7|TRBV18
TGTGCCAGCTCACCTCTTTCGGCAGGAACGGTCTACGAGCAGTACTTC
CASSPLSAGTVYEQYF
>TRBD1|.|TRBJ1-1|TRBV7-6
TGTGCCAGCAGTCAACTAACCGGGACAGGTTGGAACACTGAAGCTTTCTTT
CASSQLTGTGWNTEAFF
>.|.|TRBJ2-3|TRBV11-2
TGTGCCAGCAGCTCCTGGGGAGGGACAAGCACAGATACGCAGTATTTT
CASSSWGGTSTDTQYF
>TRBD1|.|TRBJ2-7|TRBV24-1
TGTGCCACCAGTGATTTCGGGAGGACAGGGGGCGCGTCCTACGAGCAGTACTTC
CATSDFGRTGGASYEQYF
>.|.|TRBJ1-2|TRBV9
TGTGCCAGCAGCGTAAATAGGGGCGGAAAAGGCTACACCTTC
CASSVNRGGKGYTF
>TRBD1|.|TRBJ1-2|TRBV3-1/TRBV3-2
TGTGCCAGCAGCCCTGCCCGAGGTGGGACAGGCTATGGCTACACCTTC
CASSPARGGTGYGYTF
>.|.|TRBJ1-1|TRBV19
TGTGCCAGTAATCGGGGGTTGGCTGAAGCTTTCTTT
CASNRGLAEAFF
>TRBD2|.|TRBJ2-2|TRBV10-2
TGCGCCAGCAGGAGGACTAGCGGGGGCGGAGACGGGGAGCTGTTTTTT
CASRRTSGGGDGELFF
>TRBD1|.|TRBJ2-3|TRBV9
TGTGCCAGCAGCGTAGCTGTCGGGGGGACAGGGGAGACGCAGTATTTT
CASSVAVGGTGETQYF
>TRBD2|.|TRBJ2-3|TRBV9
TGTGCCAGCAGCGTTTCCGCGGGGGGCACAGATACGCAGTATTTT
CASSVSAGGTDTQYF
>.|few|TRBJ2-7|TRBV10-2
TGCGCCAGCAGTGAACGGGGCTACGAGCAGTACTTC
CASSERGYEQYF
>TRBD2|.|TRBJ2-2|TRBV5-1
TGCGCCAGCAGCACCGGGACTAGCAACGCCGGGGAGCTGTTTTTT
CASSTGTSNAGELFF
>.|.|TRBJ1-1|TRBV5-1
TGCGCCAGCAGCTTGGGGCTGAACACTGAAGCTTTCTTT
CASSLGLNTEAFF
>.|.|TRBJ2-1|TRBV30
TGTGCCTGGACGGACCGTGTCGGGGGATACAATGAGCAGTTCTTC
CAWTDRVGGYNEQFF
>.|.|TRBJ1-4|TRBV5-6
TGTGCCAGCTCCGAGGAGGGGTTTGCAACTAATGAAAAACTGTTTTTT
CASSEEGFATNEKLFF
>TRBD1|.|TRBJ2-5|TRBV6-6
TGTGCCAGTACAGGGGCCAAGAAAGAGACCCAGTACTTC
CASTGAKKETQYF
>TRBD1|.|TRBJ2-7|TRBV10-2
TGCGCCAGCAGCCCTGATAGGACAGGGATCAACGAGCAGTACTTC
CASSPDRTGINEQYF
>TRBD2|few|TRBJ2-1|TRBV30
TGTGCCTGGAGTGTGGGAGGGAACAATGAGCAGTTCTTC
CAWSVGGNNEQFF
>.|.|TRBJ1-2|TRBV18
TGTGCCAGCTCAGTCGCAGGGGCCCTAGACTATGGCTACACCTTC
CASSVAGALDYGYTF
>TRBD1|.|TRBJ2-2|TRBV19
TGTGCCAGTAAACCACAGGGGGCGACCGGGGAGCTGTTTTTT
CASKPQGATGELFF
>.|.|TRBJ1-4|TRBV15
TGTGCCACCAGCAGACCCAGGGTGAGGAATGAAAAACTGTTTTTT
CATSRPRVRNEKLFF
>TRBD1|.|TRBJ2-2|TRBV10-3
TGTGCCATCAGGGCAGATCAGGGGGCCTTCGGGGAGCTGTTTTTT
CAIRADQGAFGELFF
>.|once|TRBJ2-7|TRBV27
TGTGCCAGCAGTTTAAACAGTTTTGGGGAGCAGTACTTC
CASSLNSFGEQYF
>.|.|TRBJ2-7|TRBV27
TGTGCCAGCTCTGAAATGGGGACTTACCGCTACGAGCAGTACTTC
CASSEMGTYRYEQYF
>TRBD1|.|TRBJ1-2|TRBV19
TGTGCCAGTAGTATCCGGGACAGTACTAACTATGGCTACACCTTC
CASSIRDSTNYGYTF
>.|once|TRBJ2-3|TRBV6-2/TRBV6-3
TGTGCCAGCAGTTACTCTACCCGGGCAGATACGCAGTATTTT
CASSYSTRADTQYF
>.|.|TRBJ1-5|TRBV2
TGTGCCAGCGGGGGCACCGTTAGCAATCAGCCCCAGCATTTT
CASGGTVSNQPQHF
>.|.|TRBJ1-5|TRBV12-5
TGTGCTAGTGGTCGAGAGAGCAATCAGCCCCAGCATTTT
CASGRESNQPQHF
>TRBD2|.|TRBJ2-3|TRBV18
TGTGCCAGCTCACCAAAGGGACTAGTAGCAGATACGCAGTATTTT
CASSPKGLVADTQYF
>.|.|TRBJ2-5|TRBV4-3
TGCGCCAGCAGCCAAGGACTAGTTTCATTAGAGACCCAGTACTTC
CASSQGLVSLETQYF
>TRBD1|.|TRBJ1-3|TRBV7-2
TGTGCCAGCAGCTGGGACAGCCCCGGAAACACCATATATTTT
CASSWDSPGNTIYF